The clone carrying this TCR beta chain showed up just once. The antigen remains unidentified. Germline CDR1 reads SGHTA; CDR2 reads FQGNSA. The CDR3 is 15 amino acids. The junction had 7 bases not matched to a gene; V was cut back by 5 bases and J by 6 bases. PCR primers comprised 60 Vbeta and 13 Jbeta primers. Libraries were prepared by immunoSEQ multiplex PCR; TCRdb keeps only in-frame clonotypes and omits some of them. Seen here are around 110,000 clones, 75% to 85% observed once, and the top ten hold 3.5% to 4.5%. This specimen comes from a study of cytomegalovirus exposure and HLA in healthy donors. About the research overall: There were 350 to 450 genotyped donors. Of these, about 81% fell in the genetic ancestry cluster associated with self-reported Caucasian donors.

Study conclusions and caveats: The classifier, whose performance was assessed in both the original and validation cohorts, reportedly diagnosed cytomegalovirus status with high specificity and sensitivity. Across HLA loci, a later analysis found differing TCR association rates, with DRB1 most and HLA-C fewest.

The rearrangement uses TRBV7-2 and TRBJ1-5; TRBD1 aligns across 10 bases. What was sequenced was PBMCs. The source is a man between 25 and 39 years old in good health and CMV-seropositive. The CDR3 sequence is CASSPWTGGSQPQHF. CDR3 nucleotide sequence: TGTGCCAGCAGCCCTTGGACAGGGGGAAGTCAGCCCCAGCATTTT.